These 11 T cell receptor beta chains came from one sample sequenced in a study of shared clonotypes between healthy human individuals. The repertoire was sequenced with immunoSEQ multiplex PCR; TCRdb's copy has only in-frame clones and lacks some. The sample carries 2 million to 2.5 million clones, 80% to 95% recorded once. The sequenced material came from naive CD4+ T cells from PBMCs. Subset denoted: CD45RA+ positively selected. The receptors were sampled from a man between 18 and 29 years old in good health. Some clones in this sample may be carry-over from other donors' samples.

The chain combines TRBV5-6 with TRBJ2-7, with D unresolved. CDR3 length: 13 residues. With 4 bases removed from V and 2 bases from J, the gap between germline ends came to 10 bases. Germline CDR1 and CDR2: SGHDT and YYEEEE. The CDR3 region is CASSRSWPYEQYF. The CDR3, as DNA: TGTGCCAGCAGCCGGTCCTGGCCCTACGAGCAGTACTTC. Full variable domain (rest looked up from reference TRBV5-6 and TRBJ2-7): DAGVTQSPTHLIKTRGQQVTLRCSPKSGHDTVSWYQQALGQGPQFIFQYYEEEERQRGNFPDRFSGHQFPNYSSELNVNALLLGDSALYLCASSRSWPYEQYFGPGTRLTVT.

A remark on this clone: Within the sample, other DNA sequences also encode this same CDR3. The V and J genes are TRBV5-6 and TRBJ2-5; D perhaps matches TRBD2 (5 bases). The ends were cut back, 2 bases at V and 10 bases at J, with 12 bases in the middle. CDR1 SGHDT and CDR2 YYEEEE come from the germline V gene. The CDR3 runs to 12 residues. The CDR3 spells CASSFGSRGQYF. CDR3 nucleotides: TGTGCCAGCAGCTTCGGCAGCCGGGGCCAGTACTTC.

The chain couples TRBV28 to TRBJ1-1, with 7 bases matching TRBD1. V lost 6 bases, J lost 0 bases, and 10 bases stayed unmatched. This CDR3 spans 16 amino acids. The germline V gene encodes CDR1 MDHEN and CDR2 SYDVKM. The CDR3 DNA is TGTGCCAGCAGCCCCGCGGGCAGGGGGATGAACACTGAAGCTTTCTTT. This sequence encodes CASSPAGRGMNTEAFF.

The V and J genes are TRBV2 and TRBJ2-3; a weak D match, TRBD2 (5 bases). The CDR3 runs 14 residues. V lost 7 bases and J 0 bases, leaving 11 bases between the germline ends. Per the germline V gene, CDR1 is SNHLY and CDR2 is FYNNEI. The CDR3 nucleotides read TGTGCCAGCATGAAGGCGGGTAGCACAGATACGCAGTATTTT. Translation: CASMKAGSTDTQYF.

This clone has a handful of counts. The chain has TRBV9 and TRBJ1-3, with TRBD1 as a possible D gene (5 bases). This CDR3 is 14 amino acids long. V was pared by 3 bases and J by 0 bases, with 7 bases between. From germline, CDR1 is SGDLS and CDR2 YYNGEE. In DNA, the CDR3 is TGTGCCAGCAGCGGGGACTACTCTGGAAACACCATATATTTT. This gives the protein CASSGDYSGNTIYF.

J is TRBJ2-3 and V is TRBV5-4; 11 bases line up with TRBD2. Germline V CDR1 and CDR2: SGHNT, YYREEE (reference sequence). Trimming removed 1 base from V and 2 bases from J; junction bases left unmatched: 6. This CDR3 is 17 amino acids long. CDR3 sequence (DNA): TGTGCCAGCAGCTTGTCTACTAGCGGGAGCCACACAGATACGCAGTATTTT. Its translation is CASSLSTSGSHTDTQYF.

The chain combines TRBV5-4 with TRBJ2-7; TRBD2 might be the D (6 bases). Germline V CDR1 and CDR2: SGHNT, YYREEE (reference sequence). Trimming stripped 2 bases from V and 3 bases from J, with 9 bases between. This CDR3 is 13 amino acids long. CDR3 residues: CASSFDGSYEQYF. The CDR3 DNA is TGTGCCAGCAGCTTTGACGGGAGCTACGAGCAGTACTTC.

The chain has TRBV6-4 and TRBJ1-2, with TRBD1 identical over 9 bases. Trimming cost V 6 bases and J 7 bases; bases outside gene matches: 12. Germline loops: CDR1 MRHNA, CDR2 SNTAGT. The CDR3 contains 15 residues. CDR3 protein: CASRHHGDRVGGYTF. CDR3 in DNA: TGTGCCAGCAGGCATCACGGGGACAGGGTTGGTGGCTACACCTTC.

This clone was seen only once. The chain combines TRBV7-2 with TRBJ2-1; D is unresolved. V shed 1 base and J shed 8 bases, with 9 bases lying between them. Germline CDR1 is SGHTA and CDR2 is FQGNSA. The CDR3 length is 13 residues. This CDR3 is CASSLDQVDEQFF. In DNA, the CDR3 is TGTGCCAGCAGCTTAGATCAGGTCGATGAGCAGTTCTTC.

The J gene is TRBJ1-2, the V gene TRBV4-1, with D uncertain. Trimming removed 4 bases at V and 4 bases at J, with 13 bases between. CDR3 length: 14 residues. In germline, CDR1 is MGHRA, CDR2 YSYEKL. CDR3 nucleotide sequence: TGCGCCAGCAGCCCTAGGGCCCAGCTCTATGGCTACACCTTC. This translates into CASSPRAQLYGYTF.

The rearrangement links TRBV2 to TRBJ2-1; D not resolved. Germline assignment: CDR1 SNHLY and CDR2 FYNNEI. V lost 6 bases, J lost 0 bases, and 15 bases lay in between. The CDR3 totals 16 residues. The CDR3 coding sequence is TGTGCCAGCAGCGGTTTCGGTTACAGCTCCTACAATGAGCAGTTCTTC. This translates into CASSGFGYSSYNEQFF.